This is a list of T cell receptor beta chains from one sample in a study of early T cells in non-severe SARS-CoV-2 infection. TCRdb itself ran the 5' RACE reads through MiXCR, one entry per CDR3 protein. The data show roughly 100,000 distinct CDR3 sequences, approximately 12% seen once. Material: whole blood, obtained at baseline. The receptor set was obtained from an adult who was a healthcare worker with PCR-confirmed SARS-CoV-2 infection or an uninfected control (not recorded which). The CDR3 runs from the conserved cysteine through the conserved F or W. A D gene is named only where the DNA matches it firmly. Some rows have no size entry. The others give once, few or many, or a class for an expanded clone.

clone_size	v_call	d_call	j_call	cdr3_aa	cdr3_nt
-	TRBV11-2	TRBD1	TRBJ2-5	CASTLGWTGETQYF	TGTGCCAGCACCTTAGGGTGGACAGGAGAGACCCAGTACTTC
-	TRBV5-1	TRBD1	TRBJ1-1	CASSPGTGAVLGTEAFF	TGCGCCAGCAGCCCCGGGACAGGGGCGGTTTTAGGCACTGAAGCTTTCTTT
-	TRBV6-5	-	TRBJ1-2	CASSNRLPYGYTF	TGTGCCAGCAGTAATCGACTACCGTATGGCTACACCTTC
few	TRBV7-9	-	TRBJ2-7	CASSPTVPYEQYF	TGTGCCAGCAGCCCGACCGTGCCCTACGAGCAGTACTTC
-	TRBV11-2	TRBD1	TRBJ2-2	CASSRPRQGNTGELFF	TGTGCCAGCAGCCGACCACGACAGGGAAACACCGGGGAGCTGTTTTTT
-	TRBV6-6	TRBD1	TRBJ2-5	CASSLQGEETQYF	TGTGCCAGCAGTCTCCAGGGGGAAGAGACCCAGTACTTC
many	TRBV6-6	-	TRBJ1-5	CASSYPGSTSNQPQHF	TGTGCCAGCAGTTACCCCGGTTCGACTAGCAATCAGCCCCAGCATTTT
medium-sized	TRBV7-6	TRBD2	TRBJ2-3	CASSLVPSGDRTDTQYF	TGTGCCAGCAGCTTAGTTCCCAGCGGGGACCGCACAGATACGCAGTATTTT
many	TRBV18	-	TRBJ2-1	CASSPASENEQFF	TGTGCCAGCTCACCGGCTAGTGAGAATGAGCAGTTCTTC
-	TRBV29-1	TRBD2	TRBJ2-1	CSVVGLASEMSSYNEQFF	TGCAGCGTTGTAGGACTAGCCTCTGAAATGAGCTCCTACAATGAGCAGTTCTTC
many	TRBV20-1	TRBD2	TRBJ2-7	CSALTTAGTRPTYEQYF	TGCAGTGCTCTAACAACCGCCGGGACTAGGCCTACCTACGAGCAGTACTTC
many	TRBV20-1	-	TRBJ2-7	CSARDRAAAYEQYF	TGCAGTGCTAGAGATCGGGCGGCAGCCTACGAGCAGTACTTC
many	TRBV27	TRBD2	TRBJ2-7	CASMETSGSSEQYF	TGTGCCAGCATGGAGACTAGCGGGAGTTCCGAGCAGTACTTC
few	TRBV28	-	TRBJ1-4	CASSFNRRNEKLFF	TGTGCCAGCAGTTTCAACAGACGGAATGAAAAACTGTTTTTT
-	TRBV11-2	-	TRBJ2-7	CASSRGMGSYEQYF	TGTGCCAGCAGCCGGGGGATGGGTTCCTACGAGCAGTACTTC
-	TRBV11-2	-	TRBJ1-6	CASSLESVYSPLHF	TGTGCCAGCAGCTTAGAGTCAGTATATTCACCCCTCCACTTT
many	TRBV12-3/TRBV12-4	-	TRBJ2-2	CASSPLEHTGELFF	TGTGCCAGCAGTCCGTTGGAACACACCGGGGAGCTGTTTTTT
-	TRBV28	-	TRBJ1-1	CASRPVRTRAKNTEAFF	TGTGCCAGCAGGCCCGTGAGGACCCGGGCGAAGAACACTGAAGCTTTCTTT
many	TRBV6-4	-	TRBJ1-5	CASNTGRIQPQHF	TGTGCCAGCAATACAGGTCGAATTCAGCCCCAGCATTTT
-	TRBV2	-	TRBJ1-6	CASWRESSYNSPLHF	TGTGCCAGCTGGAGGGAAAGCTCCTATAATTCACCCCTCCACTTT
few	TRBV6-1	TRBD1	TRBJ1-6	CASSEFGQGVLENSPLHF	TGTGCCAGCAGTGAATTCGGGCAGGGGGTGCTGGAGAATTCACCCCTCCACTTT
few	TRBV28	-	TRBJ2-1	CASSFPSRDPMIF	TGTGCCAGCAGTTTTCCCTCAAGGGACCCTATGATCTTC
-	TRBV2	-	TRBJ2-4	CASTDQGLPTF	TGTGCCAGCACCGACCAGGGGCTACCCACCTTC
many	TRBV11-2	TRBD2	TRBJ2-3	CASSWPSGIPTDTQYF	TGTGCCAGCAGCTGGCCTAGCGGGATACCCACAGATACGCAGTATTTT
many	TRBV12-3/TRBV12-4	-	TRBJ2-2	CASSLGLHRELFF	TGTGCCAGCAGTTTAGGACTGCACCGGGAGCTGTTTTTT
few	TRBV30	-	TRBJ1-5	CAWSVGINQPQHF	TGTGCCTGGAGTGTAGGGATCAATCAGCCCCAGCATTTT
many	TRBV28	TRBD1	TRBJ2-5	CASSPGTVQETQYF	TGTGCCAGCAGCCCCGGGACAGTCCAAGAGACCCAGTACTTC
few	TRBV4-1	TRBD2	TRBJ2-5	CASSQDPPSGQETQYF	TGCGCCAGCAGCCAAGATCCCCCTAGCGGGCAAGAGACCCAGTACTTC
few	TRBV5-4	TRBD1	TRBJ1-2	CASSLFRDRGTYGYTF	TGTGCCAGCAGCCTCTTCCGGGACAGGGGGACCTATGGCTACACCTTC
many	TRBV6-6	-	TRBJ1-5	CASTQGSNQPQHF	TGTGCCAGCACCCAGGGGTCGAATCAGCCCCAGCATTTT
-	TRBV3-1	-	TRBJ2-5	CASSQTGRTQYF	TGTGCCAGCAGCCAGACTGGTCGGACCCAGTACTTC
-	TRBV24-1	TRBD2	TRBJ2-1	CATSGTSGRREQFF	TGTGCCACCAGTGGGACTAGCGGGAGGAGAGAGCAGTTCTTC
many	TRBV28	TRBD1	TRBJ2-1	CAIDHKGDRDYNEQFF	TGTGCCATCGACCATAAGGGAGACAGGGACTACAATGAGCAGTTCTTC
few	TRBV20-1	TRBD1	TRBJ1-4	CSADRATTNEKLFF	TGCAGTGCCGACAGGGCCACAACTAATGAAAAACTGTTTTTT
-	TRBV29-1	-	TRBJ2-5	CSVGDFVVRTLEFGETQYF	TGCAGCGTTGGTGATTTTGTAGTACGGACGCTGGAGTTTGGAGAGACCCAGTACTTC
few	TRBV6-1	-	TRBJ2-5	CASSEQTYQETQYF	TGTGCCAGCAGTGAACAGACGTACCAAGAGACCCAGTACTTC
few	TRBV20-1	TRBD1	TRBJ1-1	CSARDFKTGPWTEAFF	TGCAGTGCTAGAGATTTTAAGACAGGGCCGTGGACTGAAGCTTTCTTT
-	TRBV25-1	-	TRBJ2-7	CASSDVASPTDEQYF	TGTGCCAGCAGTGATGTAGCTAGTCCTACGGACGAGCAGTACTTC
many	TRBV30	-	TRBJ2-3	CAWSRGTDTDTQYF	TGTGCCTGGAGTAGGGGCACGGACACAGATACGCAGTATTTT
few	TRBV6-5	-	TRBJ2-1	CASSYELGGYNEQFF	TGTGCCAGCAGTTATGAGCTGGGGGGTTACAATGAGCAGTTCTTC
-	TRBV2	TRBD2	TRBJ2-7	CASTFGELAGASYEQYF	TGTGCCAGCACCTTCGGGGAACTAGCGGGAGCTTCCTACGAGCAGTACTTC
once	TRBV6-2/TRBV6-3	-	TRBJ2-2	CASSYSPGPNTGELFF	TGTGCCAGCAGTTACTCACCGGGACCGAACACCGGGGAGCTGTTTTTT
few	TRBV6-5	-	TRBJ1-1	CASSDTGLRETEAFF	TGTGCCAGCAGTGACACGGGCCTCAGGGAAACTGAAGCTTTCTTT
many	TRBV7-9	-	TRBJ1-1	CASSFLKNTEAFF	TGTGCCAGCAGCTTTTTAAAGAACACTGAAGCTTTCTTT
-	TRBV2	TRBD1	TRBJ1-1	CASSSFETTGGAFF	TGTGCCAGCAGTTCTTTCGAGACCACAGGGGGTGCTTTCTTT
many	TRBV29-1	-	TRBJ2-7	CSVSSAYEQYF	TGCAGCGTTTCGAGCGCGTACGAGCAGTACTTC
few	TRBV6-1	TRBD1	TRBJ1-4	CASTRGGVGEKLFF	TGTGCCAGCACCAGGGGGGGAGTAGGTGAAAAACTGTTTTTT
few	TRBV7-9	-	TRBJ2-2	CASRDQTNTGELFF	TGTGCCAGCCGGGACCAGACAAACACCGGGGAGCTGTTTTTT
-	TRBV12-3/TRBV12-4	-	TRBJ2-1	CATSVGYNNEQFF	TGTGCCACCTCGGTAGGCTATAACAATGAGCAGTTCTTC
many	TRBV18	-	TRBJ2-1	CASSPPVGIKNEQFF	TGTGCCAGCTCACCACCTGTAGGTATTAAAAATGAGCAGTTCTTC
-	TRBV7-2	-	TRBJ2-7	CASSLTEYEQYF	TGTGCCAGCAGCCTGACAGAATACGAGCAGTACTTC
-	TRBV9	-	TRBJ2-1	CASSLGGASSYNEQFF	TGTGCCAGCAGCCTAGGAGGTGCCAGCTCCTACAATGAGCAGTTCTTC
once	TRBV5-5	-	TRBJ2-2	CASSLGRPTGELFF	TGTGCCAGCAGCTTGGGACGGCCCACCGGGGAGCTGTTTTTT
-	TRBV6-2/TRBV6-3	-	TRBJ1-2	CASSFWTRGVDGYTF	TGTGCCAGCAGCTTCTGGACAAGGGGAGTTGACGGCTACACCTTC
few	TRBV29-1	-	TRBJ2-1	CSVLWGSSYNEQFF	TGCAGCGTCTTATGGGGCAGCTCCTACAATGAGCAGTTCTTC